This T cell receptor (beta chain) was captured in a study of blood T cell repertoires in COVID-19. Study-level information: Acute and convalescent COVID-19 specimens originated in the United States, Italy and Spain. The analysed material was cDNA or gDNA that came from T cells, B-cell-depleted T cells, or PBMCs.

The trim removed 5 bases at V and 3 bases at J, leaving 8 bases unmatched. Germline CDR1 and CDR2: MDHEN and SYDVKM. The CDR3 is 15 residues long. This clone appeared a few times. Seattle patient enrollment occurred during active infection, with longitudinal follow-up thereafter. The authors' processing: It was from reference gene primer amplification that nucleated cell counts were estimated. The table came from immunoSEQ multiplex PCR; TCRdb's copy has only in-frame clones and leaves some out. V, J and clone size are those of that table, while D and trimming were read from the DNA. The sample lists under 200,000 clones, around 83% occurring once.

This clonotype originated in a woman in her fifties or sixties with COVID-19, enrolled during active disease. This sequence joins TRBV28 and TRBJ2-7, with 9 bases aligning to TRBD1. Sequencing was performed on peripheral blood. DNA for the CDR3: TGTGCCAGCAGTCTAAACAGGGGGCTACTCTACGAGCAGTACTTC. The encoded protein is CASSLNRGLLYEQYF.